Listed below are T cell receptor beta chains from one sample, sequenced in a study of early T cells in non-severe SARS-CoV-2 infection. Using its own MiXCR run on the 5' RACE reads, TCRdb lists one record per CDR3 protein. The table lists 30,000 or so distinct CDR3 sequences, under 6% of them singletons, with 20% to 25% in the top ten. Sequenced sample: whole blood. The receptors shown here come from an adult who was a healthcare worker with PCR-confirmed SARS-CoV-2 infection or an uninfected control (not recorded which). The CDR3 runs from the conserved cysteine through the conserved F or W. Each record gives: V gene, clone size, J gene, D gene, CDR3 protein, CDR3 DNA. D genes are given only for firm matches. Clone size is stated in some rows and not others, as once, few, many or a class when expanded.

V gene: TRBV20-1; clone size: many; J gene: TRBJ2-7; D gene: TRBD1; CDR3 protein: CSVRGPYEQYF; CDR3 DNA: TGCAGTGTTAGGGGGCCATACGAGCAGTACTTC
V gene: TRBV20-1; clone size: NA; J gene: TRBJ1-2; D gene: NA; CDR3 protein: CSAPQGTNYGYTF; CDR3 DNA: TGCAGTGCGCCCCAGGGGACTAACTATGGCTACACCTTC
V gene: TRBV6-1; clone size: many; J gene: TRBJ2-7; D gene: NA; CDR3 protein: CASIRRDEQYF; CDR3 DNA: TGTGCCAGCATCAGGAGAGACGAGCAGTACTTC
V gene: TRBV7-8; clone size: NA; J gene: TRBJ2-1; D gene: NA; CDR3 protein: CASSLDYYNEQFF; CDR3 DNA: TGTGCCAGCAGCTTAGACTACTACAATGAGCAGTTCTTC
V gene: TRBV20-1; clone size: few; J gene: TRBJ2-3; D gene: TRBD2; CDR3 protein: CSARSLAGTTDTQYF; CDR3 DNA: TGCAGTGCTAGATCCCTAGCGGGGACTACAGATACGCAGTATTTT
V gene: TRBV5-1; clone size: few; J gene: TRBJ2-5; D gene: NA; CDR3 protein: CASSLEVGTQYF; CDR3 DNA: TGCGCCAGCAGCTTGGAGGTCGGGACCCAGTACTTC
V gene: TRBV7-9; clone size: few; J gene: TRBJ1-1; D gene: NA; CDR3 protein: CASSLAEDSEAFF; CDR3 DNA: TGTGCCAGCAGCTTAGCGGAGGACAGTGAAGCTTTCTTT
V gene: TRBV10-1; clone size: many; J gene: TRBJ1-1; D gene: NA; CDR3 protein: CASRRRRETNTEAFF; CDR3 DNA: TGCGCCAGCAGAAGGCGGAGGGAAACGAACACTGAAGCTTTCTTT
V gene: TRBV5-4; clone size: many; J gene: TRBJ2-3; D gene: TRBD2; CDR3 protein: CASSVSTSGRPYF; CDR3 DNA: TGTGCCAGCAGCGTATCGACTAGCGGGAGGCCGTATTTT
V gene: TRBV19; clone size: few; J gene: TRBJ2-1; D gene: NA; CDR3 protein: CASSMGLLTRNEQFF; CDR3 DNA: TGTGCCAGTAGTATGGGACTCCTCACCCGGAATGAGCAGTTCTTC
V gene: TRBV5-1; clone size: many; J gene: TRBJ1-2; D gene: NA; CDR3 protein: CASSLGGNYGYTF; CDR3 DNA: TGCGCCAGCAGCTTGGGCGGAAACTATGGCTACACCTTC
V gene: TRBV6-1; clone size: few; J gene: TRBJ2-5; D gene: TRBD2; CDR3 protein: CASSEMAGGHQTQYF; CDR3 DNA: TGTGCCAGCAGTGAAATGGCGGGAGGGCACCAGACCCAGTACTTC
V gene: TRBV28; clone size: many; J gene: TRBJ2-1; D gene: NA; CDR3 protein: CASSLSGGSYNEQFF; CDR3 DNA: TGTGCCAGCAGTTTATCCGGGGGCTCGTACAATGAGCAGTTCTTC
V gene: TRBV20-1; clone size: NA; J gene: TRBJ2-5; D gene: NA; CDR3 protein: CSARTPRMPQETQYF; CDR3 DNA: TGCAGTGCTAGAACCCCTAGGATGCCGCAAGAGACCCAGTACTTC
V gene: TRBV20-1; clone size: few; J gene: TRBJ2-3; D gene: NA; CDR3 protein: CSAWTLSSTDTQYF; CDR3 DNA: TGCAGTGCTTGGACTCTTTCTAGCACAGATACGCAGTATTTT
V gene: TRBV4-3; clone size: many; J gene: TRBJ1-5; D gene: NA; CDR3 protein: CASSQDYGYQPQHF; CDR3 DNA: TGCGCCAGCAGCCAAGATTACGGGTATCAGCCCCAGCATTTT
V gene: TRBV3-1; clone size: few; J gene: TRBJ2-2; D gene: TRBD1; CDR3 protein: CASTEPPRQGPSGELFF; CDR3 DNA: TGTGCCAGCACCGAACCTCCCCGACAGGGACCTTCCGGGGAGCTGTTTTTT
V gene: TRBV12-3/TRBV12-4; clone size: NA; J gene: TRBJ1-4; D gene: NA; CDR3 protein: CASSQGRYNEKLFF; CDR3 DNA: TGTGCCAGCAGTCAGGGACGGTATAATGAAAAACTGTTTTTT
V gene: TRBV2; clone size: many; J gene: TRBJ2-3; D gene: NA; CDR3 protein: CASSTTGDTQYF; CDR3 DNA: TGTGCCAGCAGTACGACCGGCGATACGCAGTATTTT
V gene: TRBV7-2; clone size: few; J gene: TRBJ1-2; D gene: NA; CDR3 protein: CASSLEVGPSYGYTF; CDR3 DNA: TGTGCCAGCAGCTTAGAGGTGGGGCCCTCCTATGGCTACACCTTC
V gene: TRBV3-1; clone size: few; J gene: TRBJ2-7; D gene: NA; CDR3 protein: CASSQGLQSSYEQYF; CDR3 DNA: TGTGCCAGCAGCCAAGGCCTCCAGAGCTCCTACGAGCAGTACTTC
V gene: TRBV4-1; clone size: NA; J gene: TRBJ1-1; D gene: TRBD1; CDR3 protein: CASSQDRGQGRLEAFF; CDR3 DNA: TGCGCCAGCAGCCAAGATCGGGGACAGGGGCGCCTCGAAGCTTTCTTT
V gene: TRBV7-8; clone size: many; J gene: TRBJ1-5; D gene: NA; CDR3 protein: CASSSAFEPGEPQHF; CDR3 DNA: TGTGCCAGCAGCTCTGCTTTTGAGCCCGGGGAGCCCCAGCATTTT
V gene: TRBV20-1; clone size: NA; J gene: TRBJ2-5; D gene: TRBD1; CDR3 protein: CSANSGTGQETQYF; CDR3 DNA: TGCAGTGCCAACTCCGGGACAGGGCAAGAGACCCAGTACTTC
V gene: TRBV3-1; clone size: many; J gene: TRBJ2-7; D gene: NA; CDR3 protein: CASSLGGTSSYEQYF; CDR3 DNA: TGTGCCAGCAGCCTAGGGGGAACCAGCTCCTACGAGCAGTACTTC
V gene: TRBV7-3; clone size: few; J gene: TRBJ2-1; D gene: TRBD2; CDR3 protein: CASSPLLAAYNEQFF; CDR3 DNA: TGTGCCAGCAGCCCTCTACTAGCGGCCTACAATGAGCAGTTCTTC
V gene: TRBV7-2; clone size: many; J gene: TRBJ1-2; D gene: TRBD1; CDR3 protein: CASSPGGTPYLSSYGYTF; CDR3 DNA: TGTGCCAGCAGCCCAGGGGGGACACCCTATCTATCTAGCTATGGCTACACCTTC
V gene: TRBV3-2; clone size: many; J gene: TRBJ2-6; D gene: NA; CDR3 protein: CASTPFSESLSGANVLTF; CDR3 DNA: TGTGCCAGCACCCCATTCTCGGAAAGCTTATCTGGGGCCAACGTCCTGACTTTC
V gene: TRBV12-5; clone size: many; J gene: TRBJ1-2; D gene: NA; CDR3 protein: CASGLGDGKYGYTF; CDR3 DNA: TGTGCTAGTGGTTTAGGGGACGGAAAATATGGCTACACCTTC